The 5 T cell receptor beta chains below come from one sample, sequenced in a study of T cell changes during pregnancy in multiple sclerosis. Here immunoSEQ multiplex PCR was the method, and the copy in TCRdb shows in-frame clones only, minus some. The profile shows 36,000 or so clones, approximately 89% of them singletons. Material: CD8+ T cells from peripheral blood mononuclear cells, obtained in the third trimester of pregnancy. These receptors were taken from a female donor with multiple sclerosis, enrolled in a pregnancy study.

The rearrangement joins TRBV27 to TRBJ1-2; the D gene is possibly TRBD1 (6 bases). The CDR3 extends over 14 amino acids. V lost 5 bases and J lost 7, with 17 bases in between. In germline, CDR1 is MNHEY, CDR2 SMNVEV (reference sequence). CDR3 coding DNA: TGTGCCAGCAGTGGTACCACAGGGCTGGGTGGCTACACCTTC. It yields the protein CASSGTTGLGGYTF.

This sequence joins TRBV10-1 and TRBJ1-2; possibly TRBD1 for D (5 bases). This CDR3 contains 14 residues. The germline CDR1 and CDR2 sequences are WNHNN and SYGVQD (reference sequence). The ends were cut back, 3 bases at V and 5 bases at J, with 13 bases in the middle. The DNA for the CDR3 is TGCGCCAGCAGTGAATCAAGGACATCGTATGGCTACACCTTC. Its protein product is CASSESRTSYGYTF.

The chain links TRBV5-1 to TRBJ2-7; TRBD2 is a possible D gene (5 bases). The V gene lost 1 base and the J gene lost 0 bases, with 11 bases spanning the gap. Germline V CDR1 and CDR2: SGHRS, YFSETQ. The CDR3 is made up of 15 amino acids. The CDR3 spells CASSLSPRDSYEQYF. Here the CDR3 DNA reads TGCGCCAGCAGCTTGTCCCCCCGGGACTCCTACGAGCAGTACTTC.

The rearrangement uses TRBV27 and TRBJ2-7; D is possibly TRBD2 (7 bases). Germline V gene lookup returns CDR1 MNHEY and CDR2 SMNVEV (reference sequence). The ends were cut back, 5 bases at V and 5 bases at J, with 16 bases in the middle. There are 14 residues in the CDR3. CDR3 residues: CASSLGGARNEQYF. The CDR3 DNA reads as TGTGCCAGCAGTCTTGGGGGGGCGCGAAACGAGCAGTACTTC.

The rearrangement links TRBV4-1 to TRBJ2-7; 8 positions agree with TRBD1. Germline CDR1 MGHRA, CDR2 YSYEKL. V was clipped by 0 bases and J by 2 bases; unmatched bases: 3. The CDR3 extends over 15 amino acids. CDR3 region: CASSQEDRGTYEQYF. For the CDR3, the DNA is TGCGCCAGCAGCCAAGAAGACAGGGGAACCTACGAGCAGTACTTC.